This T cell receptor beta chain was observed in a study of OX40 agonist ivuxolimab in advanced cancers. On the study more broadly: Hepatocellular carcinoma, melanoma, renal cell or head and neck cancer was diagnosed in the dose-escalation patients. Of the patients, three showed partial responses, one with hepatocellular carcinoma and two with cutaneous melanoma. Study conclusions and caveats: The investigators did not determine what antigen specificity the expanded peripheral T cells had. At doses 0.1 to 3.0 mg/kg, CD4+ and CD8+ clones expanded.

As to this clone: The target antigen is unknown.

Clones were sequenced by immunoSEQ multiplex PCR, and TCRdb holds only the in-frame ones, with some missing. This table has 65,000 to 100,000 clones, roughly 94% appearing once. CDR1 and CDR2 (germline): MNHEY, SMNVEV (reference sequence). With 5 bases clipped from V and 5 bases from J, the junction kept 5 bases outside the gene matches. The CDR3 is 15 residues long. The sequence was obtained from an adult with an advanced solid tumor such as melanoma, head and neck, liver or kidney cancer. The V gene is TRBV27, the J gene TRBJ2-6, with 8 nucleotides matching TRBD1. The sequencing used CD4+ or CD8+ T cells sorted from blood, collected in a trial of the OX40 agonist ivuxolimab. The CDR3 DNA reads TGTGCCAGCAGTCCAGCAGGGGGCTGGGCCAACGTCCTGACTTTC. Encoded protein: CASSPAGGWANVLTF.